A single sample is the source of the 13 T cell receptor beta chains below, sequenced in a study of shared clonotypes between healthy human individuals. The protocol was immunoSEQ multiplex PCR, while the TCRdb copy is restricted to in-frame clones and leaves out a portion. This repertoire shows roughly 330,000 clones, roughly 70% found once; its top ten account for about 9.4%. Source material: memory CD4+ T cells sorted from blood. As for subset: CD45RA-negative fraction. These TCRs come from a man aged 30 to 39 in good health.

The chain has TRBV25-1 and TRBJ2-5; 7 bases line up with TRBD2. The V gene end was trimmed by 1 base and the J gene end by 1 base; junction bases not matched to a gene: 3. This CDR3 contains 15 residues. Germline CDR1 and CDR2: MGHDK and SYGVNS. CDR3 DNA: TGTGCCAGCAGTGAATGGGGGGGAGGCCAAGAGACCCAGTACTTC. This encodes CASSEWGGGQETQYF.

The gene calls are TRBV5-1 and TRBJ2-1; 8 bases line up with TRBD1. This CDR3 region has 15 residues. Germline loops: CDR1 SGHRS, CDR2 YFSETQ. V dropped 3 bases and J dropped 5; count of bases not matched to a gene: 7. Here the CDR3 reads CASSSGGAEHNEQFF. The DNA for the CDR3 is TGCGCCAGCAGCTCAGGGGGCGCGGAACACAATGAGCAGTTCTTC.

The rearrangement uses TRBV7-2 and TRBJ2-1, with 10 bases aligning to TRBD2. CDR3 length equals 18 residues. CDR1 and CDR2 from the germline V gene are SGHTA and FQGNSA. The trim removed 2 bases at V and 5 bases at J, leaving 12 bases unmatched. The CDR3, as DNA: TGTGCCAGCAGCTTAATCCCTAGCGGGAGCTTTTTCCACAATGAGCAGTTCTTC. Translated, it gives CASSLIPSGSFFHNEQFF.

V usage is TRBV27 and J usage is TRBJ2-2, with 7 bases matching TRBD1. Unmatched junction bases numbered 7, after V lost 2 bases and J lost 4 bases. Germline V gene lookup returns CDR1 MNHEY and CDR2 SMNVEV (reference sequence). The CDR3 is 16 amino acids. The CDR3 bases are TGTGCCAGCAGTTTAAGGGGGCGATTAGGCACCGGGGAGCTGTTTTTT. It encodes CASSLRGRLGTGELFF.

The genes are TRBV9 and TRBJ2-5, with D perhaps given as TRBD1 or TRBD2 (5 bases each). Germline CDR1 reads SGDLS; CDR2 reads YYNGEE. Trimming pared 3 bases from V and 7 bases from J, leaving 13 bases between. The CDR3 contains 13 residues. This CDR3 reads CASSAANGATQYF. CDR3 DNA: TGTGCCAGCAGCGCAGCAAACGGGGCGACCCAGTACTTC.

The chain is built from TRBV29-1 and TRBJ2-7; TRBD2 matches at 7 bases. The CDR3 is made up of 13 amino acids. Germline trimming cut 6 bases from V and 2 bases from J; bases unmatched to any gene: 7. Germline V gene sequence: CDR1 SQVTM, CDR2 ANQGSEA. In DNA, the CDR3 is TGCAGCGTGGGCGGGACTATAACCTACGAGCAGTACTTC. This encodes CSVGGTITYEQYF.

The chain couples TRBV6-6 to TRBJ1-2; 8 nucleotides align to TRBD1. V shed 6 bases and J 8 bases; nucleotides not matched to a gene: 5. Germline V gene lookup returns CDR1 MNHNY and CDR2 SVGAGI (reference sequence). The CDR3 sequence is 12 residues long. CDR3 amino acids: CASRDRVRGYTF. The CDR3, as DNA: TGTGCCAGCAGGGACAGGGTGCGGGGCTACACCTTC.

J is TRBJ2-3 and V is TRBV18, with D hard to call. The V and J ends lost 3 bases and 3 bases respectively, with 16 bases between them. The CDR3 is 16 amino acids. Germline values: CDR1 KGHSH, CDR2 LQKENI. CDR3 nucleotides: TGTGCCAGCTCACCCGGCGGTGGGCACAGAACAGATACGCAGTATTTT. This translates into CASSPGGGHRTDTQYF.

The chain carries TRBV5-6 and TRBJ2-3; either TRBD1 or TRBD2 may supply D (5 bases each). The CDR3 covers 19 residues. CDR1 is SGHDT, CDR2 YYEEEE, per germline. Trimming pared 2 bases from V and 0 bases from J, leaving 22 bases between. The CDR3 coding sequence is TGTGCCAGCAGCTTTCAATTCCCGGGGACCCAATCTAGCACAGATACGCAGTATTTT. Encoded protein: CASSFQFPGTQSSTDTQYF.

This chain uses TRBV28 with TRBJ2-1; D may match TRBD1 or TRBD2 (5 bases each). Per germline, CDR1 MDHEN and CDR2 SYDVKM. This CDR3 has 15 residues. Trimming removed 3 bases at V and 2 bases at J, with 11 bases between. CDR3 loop: CASSFVGTAYNEQFF. For the CDR3, the DNA is TGTGCCAGCAGTTTCGTCGGGACCGCCTACAATGAGCAGTTCTTC. The variable domain in full, with the rest retrieved from reference TRBV28 and TRBJ2-1, is DVKVTQSSRYLVKRTGEKVFLECVQDMDHENMFWYRQDPGLGLRLIYFSYDVKMKEKGDIPEGYSVSREKKERFSLILESASTNQTSMYLCASSFVGTAYNEQFFGPGTRLTVL.

The rearrangement uses TRBV4-1 and TRBJ2-4; 9 bases agree with TRBD1. This CDR3 spans 15 amino acids. Germline values: CDR1 MGHRA, CDR2 YSYEKL. V shed 2 bases and J 5 bases; nucleotides not matched to a gene: 4. CDR3 sequence: CASSQTQGAENIQYF. The DNA of the CDR3 is TGCGCCAGCAGCCAAACACAGGGGGCCGAAAACATTCAGTACTTC.

The chain has TRBV28 and TRBJ1-5; TRBD1 matches at 7 bases. V lost 8 bases and J lost 6; bases outside the gene matches: 13. Germline CDR1 is MDHEN and CDR2 is SYDVKM. The CDR3 is 15 amino acids. CDR3 bases: TGTGCCAGCGACACCTCGGGGAGGGGGCTTCAGCCCCAGCATTTT. Its translation is CASDTSGRGLQPQHF.

The rearrangement uses TRBV27 and TRBJ2-1; 10 bases agree with TRBD2. Germline V lookup: CDR1 MNHEY, CDR2 SMNVEV (reference sequence). There are 16 residues in the CDR3. With 5 bases clipped from V and 3 bases from J, the junction kept 7 bases outside the gene matches. The DNA of the CDR3 is TGTGCCAGCAGTCCCTTAGCGGGAGGACTCTACAATGAGCAGTTCTTC. The encoded protein is CASSPLAGGLYNEQFF.